This T cell receptor (beta chain) originates from a study of shared clonotypes between healthy human individuals. Sequenced by immunoSEQ multiplex PCR; TCRdb stores in-frame clones only, minus some. The sample shows around 500,000 clones, almost 80% of them seen only once. The CDR3 consists of 14 residues. Per germline, CDR1 SGHTA and CDR2 FQGNSA. V was cut by 4 bases and J by 2 bases, with 11 bases left in between. Sequencing was done on a sample of PBMCs. The source of this sequence is a middle-aged woman in good health. Some clones in this sample may be carry-over from other donors' samples. The chain employs TRBV7-2 and TRBJ2-5, with a possible D match to TRBD2 (6 bases). The CDR3 loop reads CASSWPGEQETQYF. In nucleotides, the CDR3 is TGTGCCAGCAGCTGGCCGGGAGAACAAGAGACCCAGTACTTC.